This T cell receptor beta chain was captured by sequencing in a study of human versus mouse CDR3 diversity and MHC coevolution. Points from the study as a whole: Humans had the largest estimated TCR beta repertoire, about 1.6 million clonotypes. Over 5 MHC II alleles selected the human T cells.

Notes on this clone: Its antigen is unidentified.

Only in-frame clones appear in the TCRdb table, and some are missing; sequencing was by immunoSEQ multiplex PCR. The sample holds tens of thousands of clones, about 94% seen once. Naive CD4 T cells, CD45RO-negative and CD62L-positive, were flow-sorted from PBMCs. V was trimmed by 4 bases and J by 1 base, leaving 10 bases between them. CDR1 is SGHTA and CDR2 is FQGTGA in the germline V gene. The CDR3 has 14 amino acids. The chain employs TRBV7-3 and TRBJ1-1; perhaps TRBD1 as D (5 bases). The TCR comes from a person aged 30 to 69 in good health. Material: naive CD4+ T cells from blood. The subset here: CD45RO-negative CD62L-positive naive CD4 T cells. CDR3 in amino acids: CASSYGQGNTEAFF. The DNA for the CDR3 is TGTGCCAGCAGCTACGGGCAGGGGAACACTGAAGCTTTCTTT.